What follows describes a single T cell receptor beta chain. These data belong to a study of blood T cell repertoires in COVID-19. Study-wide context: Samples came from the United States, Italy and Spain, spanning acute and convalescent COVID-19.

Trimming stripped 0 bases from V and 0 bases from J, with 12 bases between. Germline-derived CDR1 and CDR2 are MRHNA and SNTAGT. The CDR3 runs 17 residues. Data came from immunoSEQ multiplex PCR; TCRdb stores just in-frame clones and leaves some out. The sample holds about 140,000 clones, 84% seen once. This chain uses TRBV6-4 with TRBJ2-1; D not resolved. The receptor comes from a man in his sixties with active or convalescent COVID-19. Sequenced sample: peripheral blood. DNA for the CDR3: TGTGCCAGCAGTGACTCAGTAGCCTCGAGCTCCTACAATGAGCAGTTCTTC. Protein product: CASSDSVASSSYNEQFF.